This T cell receptor (beta chain) was identified in a study of T cell responses to AZD1222 COVID-19 vaccine. TCRdb's copy holds only in-frame clones and misses some; the assay was immunoSEQ multiplex PCR. The sample contains some 170,000 clones, less than 90% of which appear only once. Per the germline V gene, CDR1 is SGHVS and CDR2 is FQNEAQ. Trimming took off 3 bases at V and 1 base at J, with 6 bases between the two ends. The CDR3 runs to 13 residues. The chain carries TRBV7-8 and TRBJ1-1; D not certain. This clonotype originated in an adult in good health. Sequences were derived from peripheral blood, sampled on day 0 of AZD1222 vaccination. CDR3 sequence reads: CASSLTANTEAFF. CDR3 DNA sequence: TGTGCCAGCAGCTTGACGGCGAACACTGAAGCTTTCTTT.